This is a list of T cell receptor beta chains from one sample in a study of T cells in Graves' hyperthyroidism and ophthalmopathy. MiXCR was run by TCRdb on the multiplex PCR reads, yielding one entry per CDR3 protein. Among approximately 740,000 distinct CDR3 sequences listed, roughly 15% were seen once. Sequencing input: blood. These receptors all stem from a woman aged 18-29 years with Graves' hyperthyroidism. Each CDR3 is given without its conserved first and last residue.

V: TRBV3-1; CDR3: ASSQAGAFNEQY
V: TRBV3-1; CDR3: ASSLSGGQGTEKLF
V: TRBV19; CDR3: ASHRATNYGYT
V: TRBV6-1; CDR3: ASSSDVEAF
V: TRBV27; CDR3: ASRMLYRGNTEAF
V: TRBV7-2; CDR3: ASRISGRPPNNEQF
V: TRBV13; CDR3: ASSLRTFVNTEAF
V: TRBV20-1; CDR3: SARDLGASGSARGEQF
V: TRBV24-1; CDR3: AVQGSGANVLT
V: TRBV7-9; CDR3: ASSHAGNSDTQY
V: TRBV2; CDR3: ASKNEAAGVENEQF
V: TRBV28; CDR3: ASSSLEGGEAYEQY